This entry describes one TCR beta chain. Its antigen is unknown. This sequence may be a read error, since a much larger clone differs from it by one base. This record comes from a study of glioma-infiltrating T cells (dated by TCRdb to the mid-2010s). For the study in its entirety: Low-grade gliomas were represented by WHO grade II oligodendrogliomas or astrocytomas, and glioblastomas were represented by WHO grade IV tumors that were sampled at initial rather than recurrent diagnosis. To measure how far tissue and blood T-cell populations diverged, each tissue-infiltrating repertoire was compared against the peripheral blood repertoire of the same patient. Before surgery, glioma patients were given dexamethasone for six or fewer days. The paired cohort comprised three low-grade glioma patients, roughly 8 primary glioblastoma patients and three non-glioma patients contributing non-neoplastic brain tissue. The sequencing target for blood libraries was roughly 4.5- to 11-fold coverage of about a million peripheral T cells. Sequencing of TCR alpha- and beta-chain repertoires was performed on glioma tissue, on non-neoplastic brain tissue, and on matched peripheral blood mononuclear cells.

The CDR3 spans 16 residues, from the cysteine through the phenylalanine. Just CDR3 DNA is preserved here, 48 bases in frame from base 1. The germline V gene (reference sequence) provides CDR1 DFQATT and CDR2 SNEGSKA. TCR alpha and beta CDR3 regions were amplified with the iRepertoire nested amplicon-rescue multiplex PCR (arm-PCR) platform from RNA. One-step reverse transcription and amplification used about 95-400 ng of tissue mRNA or PBMC total RNA as input. Following bead purification, Illumina adapters were added through a secondary multiplex PCR, and the libraries were then gel-purified between 200 and 400 bp. Internal 6-nucleotide barcodes were carried by the libraries and were used for demultiplexing. Sequencing of libraries was performed on an Illumina MiSeq with 2x220 or 2x250 nucleotide paired-end reads. The authors processed their data as follows. Paired reads were merged using FLASH 1.2.11 and were aligned to the GRCh37 human genome using BWA-MEM, after which TRA and TRB reads were extracted. For V and J assignment, an IMGT-derived reference of cassette sequences and CDR3 motifs that included pseudogenes was used. Reads were translated in three frames, and productive CDR3s were defined as those with a C...FGXG motif and no stop codons. A clonotype was defined as a unique combination of a V-J cassette pair and a CDR3 amino acid sequence. Reads were filtered by Hamming distance, thresholded by each sample's sequence error rate in mapped regions. TCRdb reanalyzed the raw reads on its own, using fastp at Q25 for trimming and MiXCR for clone calling, and kept in-frame beta chains. Each entry merges the rows of one CDR3 protein and shows their most common DNA and genes. These V and J calls derive from TCRdb rather than the authors' analysis. For this sample there are 400,000 or so distinct CDR3 sequences; approximately 42% appear just once. The ten largest clones add up to around 12% of the sample.

Immediately after resection, surgical brain or tumor specimens were cryofrozen in liquid nitrogen, with peripheral blood cells collected concurrently. Study-wide conclusions, independent of this receptor: VJ-independent divergence between tissue and blood was lower than expected in non-neoplastic patients but higher than expected in all gliomas, particularly low-grade gliomas. Patients with low tissue-blood divergence were marked by a signature set of shared blood CDR3 motifs, and that set was depleted in highly divergent patients. Group comparisons were based on small numbers of patients: three non-neoplastic, three low-grade glioma and roughly 8 glioblastoma patients. Tissue and blood shared very few CDR3 sequences, a result attributed to high CDR3 diversity and limited sampling.

The sequencing input was glioma tissue, nonneoplastic brain tissue, or PBMCs (not recorded which). The rearranged chain carries TRBV20-1 and TRBJ2-3; a stretch of 7 junction bases matches TRBD1. This TCR was recovered from a human donor with low-grade glioma or glioblastoma, undergoing nonglioma brain surgery, or in good health (not recorded which). Here the CDR3 is given as CSARKTQGTSTDMQYF. Here is the DNA: TGCAGTGCTAGAAAGACACAGGGGACGAGCACAGATATGCAGTATTTT.